This is a list of T cell receptor beta chains from one sample in a study of Graves' ophthalmopathy and Graves' hyperthyroidism. MiXCR was run by TCRdb on the multiplex PCR reads, yielding one entry per CDR3 protein. The table lists about 660,000 distinct CDR3 sequences, about 41% of them singletons, with over 2.5% in the top ten. The material sequenced was peripheral blood. All receptors derive from an adult man with Graves' ophthalmopathy. The CDR3 runs from the conserved cysteine through the conserved F or W. Fields, in order: clone size, CDR3 length, J gene, V gene, D gene, CDR3 DNA, CDR3 protein. D genes are given only for firm matches. Expanded clones get a size class; other rows say once, few or many, or leave the size out.

abundance: many; len: 13; j_gene: TRBJ1-5; v_gene: TRBV29-1; d_gene: .; CDR3nt: TGCAGCGTTGTCATCGGCGGCAATCAGCCCCAGCATTTT; CDR3aa: CSVVIGGNQPQHF
abundance: .; len: 14; j_gene: TRBJ2-7; v_gene: TRBV2; d_gene: TRBD1; CDR3nt: TGTGCCAGCGGACAGGCACATAGCTCCTACGAGCAGTACTTC; CDR3aa: CASGQAHSSYEQYF
abundance: many; len: 14; j_gene: TRBJ1-2; v_gene: TRBV9; d_gene: TRBD1; CDR3nt: TGTGCCAGCAGCCCCTCCGGGACAGCCTATGGCTACACCTTC; CDR3aa: CASSPSGTAYGYTF
abundance: .; len: 15; j_gene: TRBJ2-5; v_gene: TRBV15; d_gene: .; CDR3nt: TGTGCCACCAGCAGAGATGGCCTGGGACGTTTGGCCCAGTACTTC; CDR3aa: CATSRDGLGRLAQYF
abundance: many; len: 16; j_gene: TRBJ1-1; v_gene: TRBV5-1; d_gene: TRBD1; CDR3nt: TGCGCCAGCAGCGGGAAGCGGGACAGCCTGAACACTGAAGCTTTCTTT; CDR3aa: CASSGKRDSLNTEAFF
abundance: many; len: 14; j_gene: TRBJ1-1; v_gene: TRBV5-1; d_gene: .; CDR3nt: TGCGCCAGCCGAACCCTCGGACGGGACACTGAAGCTTTCTTT; CDR3aa: CASRTLGRDTEAFF
abundance: few; len: 18; j_gene: TRBJ2-2; v_gene: TRBV2; d_gene: TRBD2; CDR3nt: TGTGCCAGCAGGGAGGGGGGATTAGCGGGAGAAGACACCGGGGAGCTGTTTTTT; CDR3aa: CASREGGLAGEDTGELFF
abundance: many; len: 13; j_gene: TRBJ1-2; v_gene: TRBV20-1; d_gene: .; CDR3nt: TGCAGTGCTAGAGACAGCTCTAACTATGGCTACACCTTC; CDR3aa: CSARDSSNYGYTF
abundance: .; len: 10; j_gene: TRBJ2-7; v_gene: TRBV19; d_gene: .; CDR3nt: TGTGCCAGTCAACAGGGCGAGCAGTACTTC; CDR3aa: CASQQGEQYF
abundance: .; len: 15; j_gene: TRBJ2-7; v_gene: TRBV25-1; d_gene: .; CDR3nt: TGTGCCAGCAGTGACCCCGGGACCGAGCGTTACGAGCAGTACTTC; CDR3aa: CASSDPGTERYEQYF
abundance: .; len: 15; j_gene: TRBJ1-1; v_gene: TRBV24-1; d_gene: TRBD1; CDR3nt: TGTGCCACCAGTGAGGCCACGACAGGGCGTACTGAAGCTTTCTTT; CDR3aa: CATSEATTGRTEAFF
abundance: .; len: 15; j_gene: TRBJ1-2; v_gene: TRBV7-2; d_gene: TRBD1; CDR3nt: TGTGCCAGCAGCTCTTTGTTACAGGGGGCGCGGGGCTACACCTTC; CDR3aa: CASSSLLQGARGYTF
abundance: few; len: 16; j_gene: TRBJ1-2; v_gene: TRBV6-6; d_gene: TRBD1; CDR3nt: TGTGCCAGCAGTTCTCGGACAGGGGGCCTTAACTATGGCTACACCTTC; CDR3aa: CASSSRTGGLNYGYTF
abundance: .; len: 15; j_gene: TRBJ2-5; v_gene: TRBV20-1; d_gene: TRBD1; CDR3nt: TGCAGTGCTAGACTCCGGGACAGGGGGCAAGAGACCCAGTACTTC; CDR3aa: CSARLRDRGQETQYF
abundance: many; len: 13; j_gene: TRBJ2-5; v_gene: TRBV20-1; d_gene: .; CDR3nt: TGCAGTGCTAGAGTCGGAGCCGGCGAGACCCAGTACTTC; CDR3aa: CSARVGAGETQYF
abundance: .; len: 14; j_gene: TRBJ1-1; v_gene: TRBV20-1; d_gene: .; CDR3nt: TGCAGTGCTAGCAAGACCACCGGGGACACTGAAGCTTTCTTT; CDR3aa: CSASKTTGDTEAFF
abundance: many; len: 11; j_gene: TRBJ1-1; v_gene: TRBV20-1; d_gene: TRBD1; CDR3nt: TGCAGTGCTAGGGGACAGGTGCTAGCTTTCTTT; CDR3aa: CSARGQVLAFF
abundance: .; len: 16; j_gene: TRBJ1-3; v_gene: TRBV7-2; d_gene: .; CDR3nt: TGTGCCACCAGCAGGGGACGGCAACGCTCTGGAAACACCATATATTTT; CDR3aa: CATSRGRQRSGNTIYF
abundance: .; len: 16; j_gene: TRBJ1-4; v_gene: TRBV12-3/TRBV12-4; d_gene: .; CDR3nt: TGTGCCAGCAGTTTAGAAAGACCTGCAACTAATGAAAAACTGTTTTTT; CDR3aa: CASSLERPATNEKLFF
abundance: .; len: 14; j_gene: TRBJ2-2; v_gene: TRBV5-1; d_gene: .; CDR3nt: TGCGCCAGCAGCTTCGGGCAGAACACCGGGGAGCTGTTTTTT; CDR3aa: CASSFGQNTGELFF
abundance: many; len: 15; j_gene: TRBJ2-7; v_gene: TRBV7-9; d_gene: TRBD2; CDR3nt: TGTGCCAGCAGCCCGGGACTAGCGGGAGAGTCTCCGCAGTACTTC; CDR3aa: CASSPGLAGESPQYF
abundance: .; len: 15; j_gene: TRBJ2-7; v_gene: TRBV4-1; d_gene: .; CDR3nt: TGCGCCAGCAGCCAATTGACACTAACGGGCTACGAGCAGTACTTC; CDR3aa: CASSQLTLTGYEQYF
abundance: .; len: 14; j_gene: TRBJ2-7; v_gene: TRBV25-1; d_gene: TRBD2; CDR3nt: TGTGCTTCGCCGGGACTAGCGGGAAACTACGAGCAGTACTTC; CDR3aa: CASPGLAGNYEQYF
abundance: few; len: 19; j_gene: TRBJ1-2; v_gene: TRBV7-8; d_gene: TRBD1; CDR3nt: TGTGCCAGCAGCTTAACAAACACTTACCAAGCCGGGACAGGGACTGGCTACACCTTC; CDR3aa: CASSLTNTYQAGTGTGYTF
abundance: many; len: 13; j_gene: TRBJ1-2; v_gene: TRBV12-3/TRBV12-4; d_gene: .; CDR3nt: TGCGCCAGCAGCTTGGAAGCTAACTATGGCTACACCTTC; CDR3aa: CASSLEANYGYTF
abundance: .; len: 17; j_gene: TRBJ2-7; v_gene: TRBV12-3/TRBV12-4; d_gene: TRBD1; CDR3nt: TGTGCCAGCAGGAGTCCCGGGACAGTGGGCCCCAAAAACGAGCAGTACTTC; CDR3aa: CASRSPGTVGPKNEQYF
abundance: .; len: 15; j_gene: TRBJ1-4; v_gene: TRBV25-1; d_gene: .; CDR3nt: TGCGCCAGCAGTGAATATGGAGTTGGGGATGAAAAACTGTTTTTT; CDR3aa: CASSEYGVGDEKLFF
abundance: .; len: 15; j_gene: TRBJ2-5; v_gene: TRBV29-1; d_gene: TRBD2; CDR3nt: TGCAGCGTTGTACCAGCGGGAGGGTCCTACGAGCAAACAGACTTC; CDR3aa: CSVVPAGGSYEQTDF
abundance: .; len: 13; j_gene: TRBJ2-6; v_gene: TRBV15; d_gene: .; CDR3nt: TGTGCCACCAGCAGAGATAGGGACAACGTCCTGACTTTC; CDR3aa: CATSRDRDNVLTF
abundance: many; len: 14; j_gene: TRBJ1-3; v_gene: TRBV4-2; d_gene: .; CDR3nt: TGTGCCAGCAGCCAAGGTGCAGACCGAAACACCATATATTTT; CDR3aa: CASSQGADRNTIYF
abundance: .; len: 12; j_gene: TRBJ2-3; v_gene: TRBV19; d_gene: .; CDR3nt: TGTGCCAGCACCGATTCGGGAGATACGCAGTATTTT; CDR3aa: CASTDSGDTQYF
abundance: many; len: 13; j_gene: TRBJ2-7; v_gene: TRBV10-3; d_gene: .; CDR3nt: TGTGCCAGCTCTTTGCGGGGACCGACGGGACAGTACTTC; CDR3aa: CASSLRGPTGQYF
abundance: once; len: 12; j_gene: TRBJ1-4; v_gene: TRBV29-1; d_gene: .; CDR3nt: TGCAGCCAAGATGGGGGGGATGAAAAACTGTTTTTT; CDR3aa: CSQDGGDEKLFF
abundance: few; len: 17; j_gene: TRBJ2-7; v_gene: TRBV7-8; d_gene: TRBD2; CDR3nt: TGTGCCAGCAGCTTACCACTAGCGGGCGGGGGTGGCTACGAGCAGTACTTC; CDR3aa: CASSLPLAGGGGYEQYF
abundance: once; len: 16; j_gene: TRBJ2-2; v_gene: TRBV14; d_gene: TRBD1; CDR3nt: TGTGCCAGCAGCCATGAGGACAGGGGGAGAACCGGGGAGCTGTTTTTT; CDR3aa: CASSHEDRGRTGELFF
abundance: many; len: 13; j_gene: TRBJ1-1; v_gene: TRBV9; d_gene: .; CDR3nt: TGTGCCAGCAGCAGGGGAAAGAACACTGAAGCTTTCTTT; CDR3aa: CASSRGKNTEAFF